The subject of this entry is one T cell receptor beta chain. Sequencing was performed with immunoSEQ multiplex PCR; in TCRdb, only in-frame clones are kept and a portion is missing. The sample shows about 84,000 clones, 80% to 90% of them seen only once. These data originate in a study of control samples from healthy donors and cancer patients. CDR3 size: 16 residues. Germline V gives CDR1 MGHRA, CDR2 YSYEKL. The V and J ends lost 4 bases and 5 bases, in that order; junction bases with no gene match: 12. Sequences were obtained from PBMCs. The clonotype comes from a man between 60 and 70 years old with head and neck cancer. J is TRBJ2-5 and V is TRBV4-1; 8 bases line up with TRBD1. CDR3 protein: CASSPFQGAGGETQYF. The DNA of the CDR3 is TGCGCCAGCAGCCCTTTCCAGGGGGCCGGTGGGGAGACCCAGTACTTC.